This T cell receptor (beta chain) was documented in a study of T cells in Graves' hyperthyroidism and ophthalmopathy (dated by TCRdb to the late 2010s). About the investigation overall: Peripheral blood was sampled at the time of initial diagnosis, prior to any treatment. According to the paper, TCR Vbeta CDR3 sequencing was carried out on some 140 peripheral blood samples, which came from 40 to 45 ophthalmopathy, roughly 75 hyperthyroidism and roughly 17 progressor patients. The approximately 90 discovery patients were randomly split 7:3 into training and test sets. TCR V-J signatures able to tell the groups apart were searched for in a discovery cohort of 100 patients, of whom about 40 had Graves' ophthalmopathy and some 60 had stable Graves' hyperthyroidism. Prospective prediction of ophthalmopathy was tested in an independent validation cohort consisting of fewer than 20 hyperthyroidism patients and more than 15 patients who later progressed to ophthalmopathy. In addition, the study compared T-cell repertoires in thyroid tissue and in blood from about 6 Graves' hyperthyroidism patients. Once sampling was done, hyperthyroidism patients were given methimazole at a starting dose of 30 mg daily, whereas ophthalmopathy patients were given high-dose intravenous methylprednisolone. Points the paper makes about the study in general: Blood samples also contained most of the expanded thyroid clonotypes (frequency above 0.001), which suggests that blood repertoires may reflect thyroid immune responses. Sample size was not statistically predetermined, and investigators were not blinded to group allocation. In validation, the model predicted progression to ophthalmopathy a median of about 6.5 months before onset, with about 70% sensitivity and about 75% specificity. Ophthalmopathy was separated from stable hyperthyroidism by a 13 V-J signature model, with over 85% sensitivity and 81% to 82% specificity obtained in cross-validation and 80%/75% obtained in testing.

A distance of 13 bases separates the germline ends of V and J, which lose 3 bases and 5 bases respectively. Counted from cysteine to phenylalanine, this CDR3 has 15 amino acids. Of the read, only the CDR3 DNA is kept; its 45 bases are in frame from base 1. The germline V gene encodes CDR1 MGHRA and CDR2 YSYEKL. The TCR beta CDR3 regions were amplified from the RNA transcripts. A first-round RT-PCR of the TCR CDR3 used the HTBI primer set with the Qiagen OneStep RT-PCR kit. Libraries were constructed in a second round of multiplex PCR, after which size selection and purification were performed. Libraries were sequenced paired-end with 100 bp reads on an Illumina HiSeq2000. As for the authors' bioinformatics: SOAPnuke was used to process the raw data, with reads discarded if the reads contained adapters or uncalled bases, had a mean Phred below 15, or lacked an exact constant-primer or identifier match. COPE v1.2.5 was used to merge high-quality paired reads, and clonotypes were defined as unique nucleotide sequences. MiTCR v1.1 was used to align the clonotypes against IMGT TRBV, TRBD and TRBJ reference segments. Only V-J combinations with frequency above 0.0001, covering approximately 99% of repertoires, were analysed. The TCS score was defined as the ratio of F50 (clonal expansion) to E x V (chaos), calculated using BLOSUM62-based TCRdist between CDR3 peptides within each V-J. Welch's t-statistics and random forest reduced 450 to 600 V-J features to 13, which were used in a naive Bayes classifier (R e1071). Using fastp trimming at Q25 and MiXCR clonotype assembly, TCRdb reanalyzed the public sequencing data and kept in-frame beta chains. Rows are combined by CDR3 protein, so each entry shows the most common genes and DNA. TCRdb's processing, not the authors', yielded these V and J calls. The sample records some 460,000 distinct CDR3 sequences, 15% to 18% of which are singletons. The top ten clonotypes cover around an eighth of the sample.

Graves' hyperthyroidism was defined as stable when no progression to ophthalmopathy occurred over 18 months of follow-up. Hyperthyroidism patients were newly diagnosed, had a disease duration of under 2 months, and were aged 18 to 65 years. The study excluded patients with uncontrolled infections, other autoimmune diseases, pregnancy or lactation. Diagnoses were based on clinical symptoms, serum thyroxine and TRAb, thyroid ultrasound and orbital computed tomography. PBMCs were isolated from 10 ml of fresh peripheral blood by Ficoll-Paque density gradient centrifugation. Total RNA was extracted with Trizol reagent, and quality was checked on an Agilent 2100 Bioanalyzer. This clonotype showed up just a few times. This receptor's antigen is unknown. The sample holds no much larger clone one base away, and base qualities are not on file.

The sequence links TRBV4-1 to TRBJ1-4; no D segment can be confidently identified. Sample: blood. This TCR was sampled from a woman between 18 and 29 years old with Graves' hyperthyroidism. The CDR3 protein: CASSHPRGGNEKLFF. At the DNA level, the sequence is TGCGCCAGCAGCCATCCTAGAGGCGGAAATGAAAAACTGTTTTTT.